This T cell receptor (beta chain) was sequenced in a study of radiotherapy plus CTLA-4 blockade in lung cancer. This table comes from immunoSEQ multiplex PCR, and its TCRdb copy is limited to in-frame clones, with some not included. The sample lists 35,000 to 40,000 clones, roughly 72% seen once, with approximately 10% in the top ten. Germline CDR1 reads LNHDA; CDR2 reads SQIVND (reference sequence). The ends were cut back, 6 bases at V and 4 bases at J, with 9 bases in the middle. The CDR3 runs to 13 residues. The chain recombines TRBV19 with TRBJ2-2; D might be TRBD1 (5 bases). This material consisted of peripheral blood, taken from a patient treated with radiotherapy plus ipilimumab. The TCR comes from a human donor with non-small cell lung cancer who had stable disease on radiotherapy plus ipilimumab. CDR3 protein: CASSWGGTGELFF. The CDR3 DNA is TGTGCCAGTAGCTGGGGCGGCACCGGGGAGCTGTTTTTT.